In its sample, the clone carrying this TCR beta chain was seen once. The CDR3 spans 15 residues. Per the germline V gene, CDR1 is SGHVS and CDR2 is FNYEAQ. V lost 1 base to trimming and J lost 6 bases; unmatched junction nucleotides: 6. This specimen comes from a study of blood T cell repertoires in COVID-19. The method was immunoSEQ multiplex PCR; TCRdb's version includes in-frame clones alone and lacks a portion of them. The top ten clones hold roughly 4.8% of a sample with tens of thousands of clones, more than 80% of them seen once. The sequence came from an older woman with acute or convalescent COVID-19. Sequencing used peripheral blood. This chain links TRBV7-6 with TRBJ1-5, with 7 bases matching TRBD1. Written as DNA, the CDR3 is TGTGCCAGCAGCTTAGAGGACAGGCCAAGTCAGCCCCAGCATTTT. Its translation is CASSLEDRPSQPQHF.